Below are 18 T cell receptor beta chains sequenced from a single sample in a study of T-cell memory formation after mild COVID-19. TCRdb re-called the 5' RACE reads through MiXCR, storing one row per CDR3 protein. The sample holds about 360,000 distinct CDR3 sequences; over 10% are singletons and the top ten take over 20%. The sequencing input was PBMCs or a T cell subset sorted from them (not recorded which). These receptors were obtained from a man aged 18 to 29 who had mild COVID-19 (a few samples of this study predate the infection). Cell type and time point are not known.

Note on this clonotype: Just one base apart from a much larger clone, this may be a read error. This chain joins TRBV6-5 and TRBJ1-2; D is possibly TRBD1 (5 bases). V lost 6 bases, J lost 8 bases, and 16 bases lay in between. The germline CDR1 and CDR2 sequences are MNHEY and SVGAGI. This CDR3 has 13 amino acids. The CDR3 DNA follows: TGTGCCAGCAGACGGGGGGTTGCTGGGGGCTACACCTTC. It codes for CASRRGVAGGYTF.

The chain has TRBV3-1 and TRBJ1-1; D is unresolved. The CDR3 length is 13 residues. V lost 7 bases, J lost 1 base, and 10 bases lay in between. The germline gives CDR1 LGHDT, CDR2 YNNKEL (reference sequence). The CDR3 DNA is TGTGCCAGCAACCAGAGACCGAACACTGAAGCTTTCTTT. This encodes CASNQRPNTEAFF.

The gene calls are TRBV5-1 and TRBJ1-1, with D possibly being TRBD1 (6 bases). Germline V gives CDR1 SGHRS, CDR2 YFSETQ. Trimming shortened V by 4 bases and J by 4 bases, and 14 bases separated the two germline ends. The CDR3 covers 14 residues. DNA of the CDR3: TGCGCCAGCAGCCTAGGACAGTCAATCACTGAAGCTTTCTTT. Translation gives CASSLGQSITEAFF.

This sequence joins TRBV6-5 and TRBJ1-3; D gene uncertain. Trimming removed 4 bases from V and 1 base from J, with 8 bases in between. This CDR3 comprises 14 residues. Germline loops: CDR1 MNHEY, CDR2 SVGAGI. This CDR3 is CASSSSPSGNTIYF. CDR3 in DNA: TGTGCCAGCAGTTCGAGTCCATCTGGAAACACCATATATTTT.

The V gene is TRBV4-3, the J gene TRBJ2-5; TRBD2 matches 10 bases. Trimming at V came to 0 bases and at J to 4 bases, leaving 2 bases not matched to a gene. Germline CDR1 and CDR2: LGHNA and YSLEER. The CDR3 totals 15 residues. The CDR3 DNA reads TGCGCCAGCAGCCAAGATGCTAGCGGGGGAGAGACCCAGTACTTC. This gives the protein CASSQDASGGETQYF.

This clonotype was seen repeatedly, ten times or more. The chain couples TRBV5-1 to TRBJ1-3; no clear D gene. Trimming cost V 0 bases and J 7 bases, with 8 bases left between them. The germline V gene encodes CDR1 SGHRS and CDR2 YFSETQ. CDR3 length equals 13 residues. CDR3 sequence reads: CASSLGQDNTIYF. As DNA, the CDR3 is TGCGCCAGCAGCTTGGGTCAGGATAACACCATATATTTT. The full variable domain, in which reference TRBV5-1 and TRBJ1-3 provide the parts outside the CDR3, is KAGVTQTPRYLIKTRGQQVTLSCSPISGHRSVSWYQQTPGQGLQFLFEYFSETQRNKGNFPGRFSGRQFSNSRSEMNVSTLELGDSALYLCASSLGQDNTIYFGEGSWLTVV.

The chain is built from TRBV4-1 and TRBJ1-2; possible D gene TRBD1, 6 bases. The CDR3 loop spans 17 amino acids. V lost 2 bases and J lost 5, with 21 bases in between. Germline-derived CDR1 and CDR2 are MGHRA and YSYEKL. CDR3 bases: TGCGCCAGCAGCCAAAGAACAAACAGGGAGCCTATGTATGGCTACACCTTC. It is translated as CASSQRTNREPMYGYTF.

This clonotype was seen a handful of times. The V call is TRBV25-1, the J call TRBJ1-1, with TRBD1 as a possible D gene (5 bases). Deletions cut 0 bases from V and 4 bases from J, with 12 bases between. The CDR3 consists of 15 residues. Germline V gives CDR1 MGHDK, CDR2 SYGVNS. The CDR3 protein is CASSEYGRGITEAFF. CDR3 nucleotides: TGTGCCAGCAGTGAATATGGTAGGGGAATCACTGAAGCTTTCTTT.

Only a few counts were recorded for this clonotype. CDR3 residues: CSARASTAYSYEQYF. The CDR3 coding sequence is TGCAGTGCTAGGGCGAGTACAGCGTACTCCTACGAGCAGTACTTC. This chain connects TRBV20-1 to TRBJ2-7; the D is unclear. Per germline, CDR1 DFQATT and CDR2 SNEGSKA (reference sequence). Trimming took 3 bases from V and 0 from J, leaving 15 bases between them. The CDR3 contains 15 residues.

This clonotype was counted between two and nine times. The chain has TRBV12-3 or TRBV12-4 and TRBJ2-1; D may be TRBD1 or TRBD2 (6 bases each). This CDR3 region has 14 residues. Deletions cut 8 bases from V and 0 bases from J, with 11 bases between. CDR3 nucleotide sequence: TGTGCCAGCGGTGGGGGGCCCTCCTACAATGAGCAGTTCTTC. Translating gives CASGGGPSYNEQFF.

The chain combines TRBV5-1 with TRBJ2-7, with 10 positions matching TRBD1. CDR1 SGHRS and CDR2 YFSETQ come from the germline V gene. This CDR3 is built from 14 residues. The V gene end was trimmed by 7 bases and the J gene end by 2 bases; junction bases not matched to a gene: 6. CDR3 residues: CASGRQGATYEQYF. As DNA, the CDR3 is TGCGCCAGCGGACGACAGGGGGCCACCTACGAGCAGTACTTC. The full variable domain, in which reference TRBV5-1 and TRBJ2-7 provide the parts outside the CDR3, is KAGVTQTPRYLIKTRGQQVTLSCSPISGHRSVSWYQQTPGQGLQFLFEYFSETQRNKGNFPGRFSGRQFSNSRSEMNVSTLELGDSALYLCASGRQGATYEQYFGPGTRLTVT.

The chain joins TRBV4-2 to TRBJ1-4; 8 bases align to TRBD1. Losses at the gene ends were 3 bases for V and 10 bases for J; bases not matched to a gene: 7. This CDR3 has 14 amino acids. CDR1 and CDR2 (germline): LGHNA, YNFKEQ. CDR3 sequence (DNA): TGTGCCAGCAGCCAGATCATAGGGACAGGAAAACTGTTTTTT. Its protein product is CASSQIIGTGKLFF.

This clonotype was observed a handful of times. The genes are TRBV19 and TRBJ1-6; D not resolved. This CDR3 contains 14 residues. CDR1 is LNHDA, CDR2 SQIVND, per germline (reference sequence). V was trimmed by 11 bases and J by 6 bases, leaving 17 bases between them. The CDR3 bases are TGTGCCTCGGCGTCGAGGCGAAGTAATTCACCCCTCCACTTT. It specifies CASASRRSNSPLHF. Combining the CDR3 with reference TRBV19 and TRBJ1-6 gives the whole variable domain DGGITQSPKYLFRKEGQNVTLSCEQNLNHDAMYWYRQDPGQGLRLIYYSQIVNDFQKGDIAEGYSVSREKKESFPLTVTSAQKNPTAFYLCASASRRSNSPLHFGNGTRLTVT.

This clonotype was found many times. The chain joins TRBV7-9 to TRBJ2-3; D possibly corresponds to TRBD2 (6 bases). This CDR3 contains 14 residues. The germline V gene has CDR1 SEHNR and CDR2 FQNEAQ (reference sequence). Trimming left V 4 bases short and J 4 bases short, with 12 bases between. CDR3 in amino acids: CASSSSGPADTQYF. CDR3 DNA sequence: TGTGCCAGCAGCTCCAGCGGGCCCGCAGATACGCAGTATTTT.

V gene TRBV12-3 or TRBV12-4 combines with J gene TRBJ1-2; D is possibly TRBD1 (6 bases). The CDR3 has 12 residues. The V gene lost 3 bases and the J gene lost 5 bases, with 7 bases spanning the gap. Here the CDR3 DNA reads TGTGCCAGCAGTTTGGGGGCGTATGGCTACACCTTC. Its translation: CASSLGAYGYTF.

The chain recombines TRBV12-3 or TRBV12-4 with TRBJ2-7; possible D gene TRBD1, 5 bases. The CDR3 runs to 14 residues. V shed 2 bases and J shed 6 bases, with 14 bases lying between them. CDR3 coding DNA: TGTGCCAGCAGTTTACGCCACAGGTCGGGCGAGCAGTACTTC. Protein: CASSLRHRSGEQYF.

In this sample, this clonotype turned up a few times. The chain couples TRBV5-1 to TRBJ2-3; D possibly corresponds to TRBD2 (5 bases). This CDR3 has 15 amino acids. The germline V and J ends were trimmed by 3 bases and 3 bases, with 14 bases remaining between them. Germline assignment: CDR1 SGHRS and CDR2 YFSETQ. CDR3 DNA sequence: TGCGCCAGCAGCTCCCCACTAGGGTTGACAGATACGCAGTATTTT. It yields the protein CASSSPLGLTDTQYF.

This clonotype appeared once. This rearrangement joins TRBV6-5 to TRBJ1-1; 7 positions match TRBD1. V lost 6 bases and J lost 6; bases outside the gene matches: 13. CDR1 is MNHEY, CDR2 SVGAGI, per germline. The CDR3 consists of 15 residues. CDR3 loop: CASSRDSGALAEAFF. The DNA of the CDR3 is TGTGCCAGCAGCCGGGACAGCGGAGCTTTGGCTGAAGCTTTCTTT.